A single sample is the source of the 18 T cell receptor beta chains below, sequenced in a study of blood T cell repertoires in COVID-19. The assay was immunoSEQ multiplex PCR, and TCRdb's table has in-frame clones only and misses some. The data show some 240,000 clones, about four fifths seen once. Sequencing used peripheral blood. All receptors derive from a woman of 80 years or more with COVID-19, enrolled during active disease.

The chain has TRBV4-2 and TRBJ1-2; TRBD1 might be the D (6 bases). The V gene lost 0 bases and the J gene lost 4 bases, with 12 bases spanning the gap. This CDR3 spans 15 amino acids. CDR1 LGHNA and CDR2 YNFKEQ come from the germline V gene. The CDR3 loop is CASSQEETGPYGYTF. The CDR3 nucleotides read TGTGCCAGCAGCCAAGAAGAGACAGGCCCCTATGGCTACACCTTC.

J is TRBJ1-2 and V is TRBV15, with 10 bases identical to TRBD1. Losses at the gene ends were 2 bases for V and 4 bases for J; bases not matched to a gene: 7. CDR1 and CDR2 (germline): LNHNV, YYDKDF (reference sequence). This CDR3 is built from 16 residues. The DNA for the CDR3 is TGTGCCACCAGCAGAACGGGACAGGGGACGACCTATGGCTACACCTTC. It codes for CATSRTGQGTTYGYTF.

The rearrangement links TRBV7-8 to TRBJ2-1; D might be TRBD1 (6 bases). CDR1 is SGHVS and CDR2 is FQNEAQ in the germline V gene. The germline V and J ends were trimmed by 2 bases and 4 bases, with 12 bases remaining between them. This CDR3 has 15 amino acids. The CDR3 DNA reads TGTGCCAGCAGCTTAAGGACAGAAATATACAATGAGCAGTTCTTC. Encoded protein: CASSLRTEIYNEQFF.

The chain is built from TRBV7-2 and TRBJ2-3, with D hard to call. Germline-derived CDR1 and CDR2 are SGHTA and FQGNSA. The CDR3 covers 15 residues. V lost 5 bases, J lost 2 bases, and 14 bases lay in between. CDR3 sequence (DNA): TGTGCCAGCAGCCAACAAGCAGGCCTCACAGATACGCAGTATTTT. Encoded protein: CASSQQAGLTDTQYF. The whole variable domain, remainder taken from reference TRBV7-2 and TRBJ2-3, is GAGVSQSPSNKVTEKGKDVELRCDPISGHTALYWYRQSLGQGLEFLIYFQGNSAPDKSGLPSDRFSAERTGGSVSTLTIQRTQQEDSAVYLCASSQQAGLTDTQYFGPGTRLTVL.

V usage is TRBV13 and J usage is TRBJ1-2; TRBD1 aligns across 7 bases. The V gene end was trimmed by 4 bases and the J gene end by 4 bases; junction bases not matched to a gene: 3. CDR1 and CDR2 from the germline V gene are PRHDT and FYEKMQ (reference sequence). This CDR3 has 13 amino acids. In DNA form, the CDR3 reads TGTGCCAGCAGCTCACGACAGGGCTATGGCTACACCTTC. The encoded protein is CASSSRQGYGYTF.

The chain combines TRBV6-2 or TRBV6-3 with TRBJ1-2; D gene uncertain. The germline gives CDR1 MNHEY, CDR2 SVGEGT. CDR3 size: 15 residues. V was shortened by 5 bases and J by 2 bases, with 15 bases between the two germline ends. CDR3 loop: CASSQPDGENYGYTF. DNA for the CDR3: TGTGCCAGCAGTCAACCAGACGGGGAAAACTATGGCTACACCTTC.

This chain connects TRBV19 to TRBJ1-2, with a tentative D call TRBD1 (6 bases). V gave up 7 bases and J gave up 6 bases, with 18 bases separating them. This CDR3 contains 14 residues. Germline CDR1 reads LNHDA; CDR2 reads SQIVND (reference sequence). The CDR3 DNA reads as TGTGCCAGTACCCCGCAGAACAGGGTACATGGCTACACCTTC. It codes for CASTPQNRVHGYTF.

This clone occurred a few times. The genes are TRBV19 and TRBJ1-5, with D unclear. CDR3 length: 16 residues. Trimming left V 5 bases short and J 4 bases short, with 18 bases between. Germline lookup yields CDR1 LNHDA and CDR2 SQIVND (reference sequence). The CDR3 bases are TGTGCCAGTAGTCTCCGGGGAGTGGGGTTAAATCAGCCCCAGCATTTT. This translates into CASSLRGVGLNQPQHF. Based on the CDR3 plus reference TRBV19 and TRBJ1-5, the full variable domain is DGGITQSPKYLFRKEGQNVTLSCEQNLNHDAMYWYRQDPGQGLRLIYYSQIVNDFQKGDIAEGYSVSREKKESFPLTVTSAQKNPTAFYLCASSLRGVGLNQPQHFGDGTRLSIL.

This rearrangement joins TRBV24-1 to TRBJ2-2; 7 bases fit TRBD1. V shed 7 bases, J shed 4 bases, and the junction held 5 bases outside the gene matches. The CDR3 length is 14 residues. Germline assignment: CDR1 KGHDR and CDR2 SFDVKD. The CDR3 loop is CATRGGGSTGELFF. CDR3 nucleotide sequence: TGTGCCACCAGAGGGGGCGGAAGCACCGGGGAGCTGTTTTTT.

This chain links TRBV12-5 with TRBJ2-5, with 7 positions matching TRBD1. Trimming took 2 bases from V and 4 from J; bases not matched to a gene: 10. There are 16 residues in the CDR3. The germline gives CDR1 LGHNT, CDR2 FRNRAP. CDR3 in amino acids: CASGLPEGGKAETQYF. In DNA, the CDR3 is TGTGCTAGTGGTTTGCCCGAAGGGGGCAAGGCAGAGACCCAGTACTTC.

The J gene is TRBJ2-7, the V gene TRBV6-6; TRBD2 agrees at 9 bases. The ends lost 6 bases at V and 2 bases at J; junction bases unmatched: 5. CDR3 length: 14 amino acids. From germline, CDR1 is MNHNY and CDR2 SVGAGI (reference sequence). The CDR3 bases are TGTGCCAGCAGCTATACTAGCGGGCCCTACGAGCAGTACTTC. Protein: CASSYTSGPYEQYF.

This clone showed up just a few times. At one of its ends the junction is not consistent with the germline gene, which may arise from a read error. This chain joins TRBV5-1 and TRBJ1-2, with 9 bases fitting TRBD1. This CDR3 is 13 amino acids long. The germline CDR1 and CDR2 sequences are SGHRS and YFSETQ. The CDR3 sequence: CASSLSYSGTGIF. The CDR3 bases are TGCGCCAGCAGCTTATCCTACTCCGGGACAGGGATCTTC.

The chain couples TRBV7-2 to TRBJ1-2; D is unresolved. V was clipped by 6 bases and J by 4 bases, with 15 bases between them. Germline CDR1 SGHTA, CDR2 FQGNSA. CDR3 length: 14 residues. As DNA, the CDR3 is TGTGCCAGCAGTCACAGCCCGGAGGGCTATGGCTACACCTTC. It yields the protein CASSHSPEGYGYTF.

V usage is TRBV13 and J usage is TRBJ2-6; D is unclear. V was clipped by 6 bases and J by 4 bases, with 13 bases between them. The germline V gene has CDR1 PRHDT and CDR2 FYEKMQ (reference sequence). This CDR3 is built from 15 residues. Written as DNA, the CDR3 is TGTGCCAGCAGGAGGAGCTCTACCGGGGCCAACGTCCTGACTTTC. Translating it yields CASRRSSTGANVLTF.

J is TRBJ2-7 and V is TRBV2, with a tentative D call TRBD1 (6 bases). Germline values: CDR1 SNHLY, CDR2 FYNNEI. V was trimmed by 5 bases and J by 7 bases, leaving 18 bases between them. The CDR3 is 14 amino acids. The CDR3, as DNA: TGTGCCAGCAGTTATATTACAGGGACGAAAGAGCAGTACTTC. Its protein is CASSYITGTKEQYF.

The chain has TRBV28 and TRBJ1-2; a possible D gene is TRBD1 (6 bases). V shed 4 bases and J shed 2 bases, with 14 bases lying between them. Germline V CDR1 and CDR2: MDHEN, SYDVKM. This CDR3 comprises 15 residues. The CDR3 DNA reads TGTGCCAGCAGTTCTGCAGGGACATGGAACTATGGCTACACCTTC. Residues: CASSSAGTWNYGYTF.

The J gene is TRBJ2-5, the V gene TRBV3-1 (or the pseudogene TRBV3-2); 10 bases fit TRBD2. The CDR3 spans 16 residues. After removal of 1 base from V and 7 bases from J, the junction contained 9 bases not matched to a gene. The germline CDR1 and CDR2 sequences are LGHDT and YNNKEL (reference sequence). CDR3 region: CASSQVASGRGGTQYF. CDR3 DNA: TGTGCCAGCAGCCAAGTGGCTAGCGGGAGAGGGGGGACCCAGTACTTC.

This rearrangement joins TRBV7-2 to TRBJ2-1, with D uncertain. Germline CDR1 is SGHTA and CDR2 is FQGNSA. This CDR3 region has 15 residues. With 5 bases removed from V and 7 bases from J, the gap between germline ends came to 18 bases. The CDR3, as DNA: TGTGCCAGCAGCACTTACACTACTGTAGGAAATGAGCAGTTCTTC. This codes for CASSTYTTVGNEQFF. The variable domain in full, with the rest retrieved from reference TRBV7-2 and TRBJ2-1, is GAGVSQSPSNKVTEKGKDVELRCDPISGHTALYWYRQSLGQGLEFLIYFQGNSAPDKSGLPSDRFSAERTGGSVSTLTIQRTQQEDSAVYLCASSTYTTVGNEQFFGPGTRLTVL.